Below are 7 T cell receptor beta chains sequenced from a single sample in a study of cytomegalovirus exposure and HLA in healthy donors. This table comes from immunoSEQ multiplex PCR, and its TCRdb copy is limited to in-frame clones, with some not included. The repertoire holds 150,000 or so clones, approximately 84% seen once, with about 10% in the top ten. Material: PBMCs. The receptors originated from a man aged 25-45 years in good health and CMV-seropositive.

Concerning this clone: An end of the junction does not agree with germline; a read error may underlie this. V is TRBV19 and J is TRBJ2-1; 14 positions match TRBD2. This CDR3 spans 17 amino acids. Germline assignment: CDR1 LNHDA and CDR2 SQIVND (reference sequence). The CDR3 is CASSMGTSGSSHNEQFF. The CDR3 nucleotides read TGTGCCAGTAGTATGGGGACTAGCGGGAGCTCCCACAATGAGCAGTTCTTC.

The chain carries TRBV2 and TRBJ2-2, with 10 nucleotides matching TRBD1. The length of the CDR3 is 16 residues. The V gene's germline CDR1 is SNHLY and CDR2 FYNNEI. V gave up 5 bases and J gave up 4 bases; unmatched junction bases: 7. CDR3 in amino acids: CASSTPGQGFTGELFF. The DNA of the CDR3 is TGTGCCAGCAGTACCCCGGGACAGGGGTTCACCGGGGAGCTGTTTTTT.

This sequence joins TRBV2 and TRBJ1-2; D possibly corresponds to TRBD1 (5 bases). Per germline, CDR1 SNHLY and CDR2 FYNNEI. The V end lost 2 bases, the J end lost 8 bases, and 12 bases lay between the germline ends. This CDR3 has 13 amino acids. The CDR3 loop is CASSEQGQGGYTF. CDR3 DNA: TGTGCCAGCAGTGAACAAGGGCAGGGCGGCTACACCTTC.

This sequence joins TRBV9 and TRBJ2-1, with TRBD1 matching over 9 bases. V shed 3 bases, J shed 9 bases, and the junction held 4 bases outside the gene matches. This CDR3 region has 13 residues. CDR1 SGDLS and CDR2 YYNGEE come from the germline V gene. The CDR3 nucleotides read TGTGCCAGCAGCGGTACAGGGGGCGGTGAGCAGTTCTTC. Residues: CASSGTGGGEQFF.

This chain joins TRBV2 and TRBJ2-1; TRBD2 agrees at 8 bases. With V trimmed by 5 bases and J by 5 bases, 5 bases remained unmatched. The CDR3 totals 14 residues. Germline assignment: CDR1 SNHLY and CDR2 FYNNEI. The CDR3 sequence is CASSLRAGDNEQFF. The CDR3 region has the DNA TGTGCCAGCAGTTTGCGAGCGGGAGACAATGAGCAGTTCTTC.

This chain joins TRBV7-9 and TRBJ2-7; possibly TRBD2 for D (5 bases). The V end was cut by 0 bases, the J end by 2 bases, with 8 bases between. Germline V gives CDR1 SEHNR, CDR2 FQNEAQ (reference sequence). This CDR3 is 14 amino acids long. CDR3 residues: CASSLARLPYEQYF. CDR3 bases: TGTGCCAGCAGCTTAGCCCGACTACCCTACGAGCAGTACTTC.

V and J are TRBV6-5 and TRBJ2-1, with D perhaps matching TRBD2 (6 bases). Germline V CDR1 and CDR2: MNHEY, SVGAGI. The CDR3 totals 13 residues. Deletions cut 10 bases from V and 4 bases from J, with 14 bases between. As DNA, the CDR3 is TGTGCCACCGGGGGAGGAAATTACAATGAGCAGTTCTTC. Translation: CATGGGNYNEQFF.